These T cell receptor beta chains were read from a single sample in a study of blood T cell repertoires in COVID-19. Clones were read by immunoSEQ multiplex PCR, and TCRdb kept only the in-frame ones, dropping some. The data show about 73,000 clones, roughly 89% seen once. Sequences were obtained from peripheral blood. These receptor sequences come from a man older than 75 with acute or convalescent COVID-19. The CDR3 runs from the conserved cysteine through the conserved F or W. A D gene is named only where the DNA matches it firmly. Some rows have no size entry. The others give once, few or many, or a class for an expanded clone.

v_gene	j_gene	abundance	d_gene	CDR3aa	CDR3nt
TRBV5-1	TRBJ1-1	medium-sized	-	CASSLGGLSTEAFF	TGCGCCAGCAGCTTGGGGGGACTGAGCACTGAAGCTTTCTTT
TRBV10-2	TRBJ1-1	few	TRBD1	CATSDPGQGTEAFF	TGCGCCACCTCGGACCCGGGACAGGGCACTGAAGCTTTCTTT
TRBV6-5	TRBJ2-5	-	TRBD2	CASIIAGGWETQYF	TGTGCCAGCATCATAGCGGGGGGGTGGGAGACCCAGTACTTC
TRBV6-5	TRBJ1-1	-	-	CASSTTASVEAFF	TGTGCCAGCAGTACCACAGCCTCGGTTGAAGCTTTCTTT
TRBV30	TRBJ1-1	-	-	CAWSVRLGDTEAFF	TGTGCCTGGAGTGTCAGGCTCGGGGACACTGAAGCTTTCTTT
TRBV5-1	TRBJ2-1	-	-	CASSLRGSLDNEQFF	TGCGCCAGCAGCTTGAGGGGAAGTTTGGACAATGAGCAGTTCTTC
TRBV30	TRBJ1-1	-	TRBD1	CAWMRTGGKTEAFF	TGTGCCTGGATGCGGACAGGGGGTAAAACTGAAGCTTTCTTT
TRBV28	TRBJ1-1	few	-	CASSLPGGATEAFF	TGTGCCAGCAGTTTACCCGGGGGGGCCACTGAAGCTTTCTTT
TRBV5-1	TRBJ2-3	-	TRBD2	CASSWDGAGDTDTQYF	TGCGCCAGCAGCTGGGACGGGGCGGGGGACACAGATACGCAGTATTTT
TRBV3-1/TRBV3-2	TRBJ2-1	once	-	CASSHEGTSYNEQFF	TGTGCCAGCAGCCATGAAGGGACTTCCTACAATGAGCAGTTCTTC
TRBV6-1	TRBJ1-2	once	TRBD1	CASSEAGLSTGGTGYTF	TGTGCCAGCAGTGAGGCGGGATTATCGACAGGGGGCACTGGCTACACCTTC
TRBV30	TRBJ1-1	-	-	CAWSQGRGEAFF	TGTGCCTGGAGTCAGGGCAGGGGAGAAGCTTTCTTT
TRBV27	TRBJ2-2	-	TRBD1	CASRTGVVGELFF	TGTGCCAGCAGGACAGGGGTGGTAGGGGAGCTGTTTTTT
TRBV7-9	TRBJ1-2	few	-	CASSLGGGNYGYTF	TGTGCCAGCAGCTTAGGCGGAGGAAACTATGGCTACACCTTC
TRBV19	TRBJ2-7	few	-	CASSIDLRGEQYF	TGTGCCAGTAGTATAGATCTGCGGGGCGAGCAGTACTTC
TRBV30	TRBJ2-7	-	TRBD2	CAWSVQEGLAVLGEQYF	TGTGCCTGGAGTGTACAAGAGGGACTAGCGGTCCTCGGCGAGCAGTACTTC
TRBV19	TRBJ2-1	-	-	CASSPSGVNEQFF	TGTGCCAGTAGTCCCTCAGGGGTCAATGAGCAGTTCTTC
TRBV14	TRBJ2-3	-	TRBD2	CASSHSMLAGEGDTQYF	TGTGCCAGCAGCCATAGTATGCTAGCGGGAGAAGGAGATACGCAGTATTTT
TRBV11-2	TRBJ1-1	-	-	CASSVDGGTEAFF	TGTGCCAGCAGCGTGGACGGGGGCACTGAAGCTTTCTTT
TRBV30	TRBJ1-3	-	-	CAWSLGWGGGNTIYF	TGTGCCTGGAGTCTCGGTTGGGGGGGAGGAAACACCATATATTTT
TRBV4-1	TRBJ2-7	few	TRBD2	CASSQPGLAGEGEQYF	TGCGCCAGCAGCCAACCAGGACTAGCGGGAGAAGGTGAGCAGTACTTC
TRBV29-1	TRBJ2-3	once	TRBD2	CSGRLAGGPTDTQYF	TGCAGCGGTCGACTAGCGGGGGGCCCCACAGATACGCAGTATTTT